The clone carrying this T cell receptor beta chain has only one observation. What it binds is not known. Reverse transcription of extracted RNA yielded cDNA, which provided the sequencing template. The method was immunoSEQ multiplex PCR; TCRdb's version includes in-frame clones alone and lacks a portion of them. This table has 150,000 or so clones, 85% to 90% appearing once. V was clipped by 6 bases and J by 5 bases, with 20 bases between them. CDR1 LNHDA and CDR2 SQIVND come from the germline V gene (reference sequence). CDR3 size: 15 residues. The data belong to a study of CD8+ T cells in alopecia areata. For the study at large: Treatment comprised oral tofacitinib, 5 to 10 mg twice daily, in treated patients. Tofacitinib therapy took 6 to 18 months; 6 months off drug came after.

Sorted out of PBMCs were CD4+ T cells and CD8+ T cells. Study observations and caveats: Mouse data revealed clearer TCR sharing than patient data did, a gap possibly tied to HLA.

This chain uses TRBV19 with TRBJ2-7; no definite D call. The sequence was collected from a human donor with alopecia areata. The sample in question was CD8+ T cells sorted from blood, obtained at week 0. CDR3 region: CASSLVAEEVDEQYF. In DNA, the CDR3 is TGTGCCAGTAGCCTCGTCGCCGAAGAGGTGGACGAGCAGTACTTC.